Each of the 24 T cell receptor beta chains below was sequenced from the same sample in a study of T-cell memory formation after mild COVID-19. Via MiXCR, TCRdb re-called the 5' RACE reads, giving one row per CDR3 protein. Among around 450,000 distinct CDR3 sequences listed, approximately 24% were seen once. The specimen was PBMCs or a T cell subset sorted from them (not recorded which). These receptors were obtained from an adult woman who had mild COVID-19 (a few samples of this study predate the infection). Cell type and time point are not known.

This rearrangement joins TRBV5-1 to TRBJ2-1, with 8 bases that match TRBD1. The trim removed 4 bases at V and 3 bases at J, leaving 6 bases unmatched. This CDR3 is 15 amino acids long. Germline lookup yields CDR1 SGHRS and CDR2 YFSETQ. The CDR3 loop reads CASSEGQGRYNEQFF. The CDR3 DNA is TGCGCCAGCAGCGAAGGACAGGGCCGCTACAATGAGCAGTTCTTC.

This rearrangement joins TRBV7-8 to TRBJ2-1; TRBD2 agrees at 7 bases. Per germline, CDR1 SGHVS and CDR2 FQNEAQ. V was clipped by 4 bases and J by 1 base; unmatched bases: 1. CDR3 length: 14 amino acids. The CDR3 DNA follows: TGTGCCAGCAGCTCAGCGGGGTCCTACAATGAGCAGTTCTTC. Residues: CASSSAGSYNEQFF.

CDR3 amino acids: CASSSGQGNSEQYF. The DNA for the CDR3 is TGTGCCAGCAGCTCCGGACAGGGTAACTCCGAGCAGTACTTC. This chain connects TRBV7-9 to TRBJ2-7; 8 positions match TRBD1. V shed 4 bases, J shed 6 bases, and the junction held 8 bases outside the gene matches. CDR3 size: 14 residues. Germline CDR1 and CDR2: SEHNR and FQNEAQ (reference sequence).

The CDR3, as DNA: TGTGCCAGCAGCCCCTCGGGGCTAGCGAATTCGTACCAAGAGACCCAGTACTTC. This encodes CASSPSGLANSYQETQYF. V and J are TRBV4-2 and TRBJ2-5; D possibly corresponds to TRBD2 (6 bases). The V end lost 4 bases, the J end lost 0 bases, and 21 bases lay between the germline ends. The germline V gene encodes CDR1 LGHNA and CDR2 YNFKEQ. The CDR3 is 18 residues long.

This clonotype was found a few times. The chain uses TRBV6-1 and TRBJ2-4, with TRBD2 matching 15 bases. J lost 7 bases, V lost 7 bases, and 14 bases had no gene match. CDR3 length equals 18 residues. The germline CDR1 and CDR2 sequences are MNHNS and SASEGT. DNA of the CDR3: TGTGCCAGCACGAAAAAGGGACTAGCGGGAGGAAGAGGGAACATTCAGTACTTC. Protein: CASTKKGLAGGRGNIQYF.

V and J are TRBV5-1 and TRBJ1-1; D is ambiguous. V was clipped by 7 bases and J by 1 base, with 8 bases between them. The CDR3 consists of 12 residues. The germline V gene has CDR1 SGHRS and CDR2 YFSETQ. CDR3 in DNA: TGCGCCAGCGGCCCAGGGAACACTGAAGCTTTCTTT. Its protein is CASGPGNTEAFF. Full variable domain (remainder filled in from reference TRBV5-1 and TRBJ1-1): KAGVTQTPRYLIKTRGQQVTLSCSPISGHRSVSWYQQTPGQGLQFLFEYFSETQRNKGNFPGRFSGRQFSNSRSEMNVSTLELGDSALYLCASGPGNTEAFFGQGTRLTVV.

This rearrangement joins TRBV7-9 to TRBJ2-5, with D hard to call. This CDR3 has 15 amino acids. Germline V gives CDR1 SEHNR, CDR2 FQNEAQ (reference sequence). V gave up 5 bases and J gave up 0 bases, with 13 bases separating them. CDR3 amino acids: CASSPGSLYQETQYF. The DNA of the CDR3 is TGTGCCAGCAGCCCCGGTTCGTTGTACCAAGAGACCCAGTACTTC.

As to this clonotype: Sequence at one end of the junction differs from germline and may be a read error. V and J are TRBV20-1 and TRBJ2-7; possibly TRBD2 for D (7 bases). CDR1 is DFQATT and CDR2 is SNEGSKA in the germline V gene (reference sequence). There are 15 residues in the CDR3. CDR3 amino acids: CSARDIRGGTYEQYF. In nucleotides, the CDR3 is TGCAGTGCCAGAGACATTAGGGGGGGCACCTACGAGCAGTACTTC.

The chain recombines TRBV7-9 with TRBJ2-6, with 9 bases lining up with TRBD1. V gave up 4 bases and J gave up 4 bases; unmatched junction bases: 17. Germline V gene sequence: CDR1 SEHNR, CDR2 FQNEAQ (reference sequence). This CDR3 region has 20 residues. CDR3 sequence reads: CASSSGPVKQGAKGANVLTF. In DNA form, the CDR3 reads TGTGCCAGCAGCTCCGGACCCGTGAAACAGGGGGCTAAGGGGGCCAACGTCCTGACTTTC.

There are a few counts of this clonotype. This chain connects TRBV9 to TRBJ1-5; D is possibly TRBD1 (5 bases). Looked up from germline, CDR1 is SGDLS and CDR2 is YYNGEE. The CDR3 is 15 amino acids. V shed 0 bases and J shed 1 base, with 8 bases lying between them. CDR3 amino acids: CASSVGRDSNQPQHF. The CDR3 DNA reads TGTGCCAGCAGCGTAGGCCGGGACAGCAATCAGCCCCAGCATTTT.

This clonotype was picked up a small number of times. CDR3 residues: CATSRNTGTGLYNEQFF. The DNA for the CDR3 is TGTGCCACCAGCAGGAACACCGGGACAGGGCTCTACAATGAGCAGTTCTTC. This chain joins TRBV15 and TRBJ2-1; 9 nucleotides line up with TRBD1. Per the germline V gene, CDR1 is LNHNV and CDR2 is YYDKDF (reference sequence). Unmatched junction bases numbered 9, after V lost 3 bases and J lost 3 bases. The CDR3 consists of 17 residues.

The chain carries TRBV25-1 and TRBJ2-3, with a possible D match to TRBD2 (5 bases). CDR1 is MGHDK and CDR2 is SYGVNS in the germline V gene. Trimming removed 5 bases at V and 2 bases at J, with 23 bases between. The CDR3 totals 18 residues. The DNA of the CDR3 is TGTGCCAGCAGTCCGAATGGGATCGGGAACCCCAACACAGATACGCAGTATTTT. Translating gives CASSPNGIGNPNTDTQYF.

The chain couples TRBV5-4 to TRBJ1-1; D is possibly TRBD1 (5 bases). Trimming pared 4 bases from V and 0 bases from J, leaving 13 bases between. Looked up from germline, CDR1 is SGHNT and CDR2 is YYREEE (reference sequence). This CDR3 has 15 residues. The CDR3 spells CASSPRQSMNTEAFF. The CDR3 nucleotides read TGTGCCAGCAGCCCAAGACAGTCCATGAACACTGAAGCTTTCTTT.

The chain couples TRBV7-2 to TRBJ2-1, with TRBD2 matching 13 bases. Germline loops: CDR1 SGHTA, CDR2 FQGNSA. This CDR3 is 15 amino acids long. The V segment lost 5 bases and the J segment 10 bases; nucleotides outside the gene matches: 8. CDR3 in amino acids: CASSRWTSGSGEQFF. CDR3 nucleotides: TGTGCCAGCAGCCGATGGACTAGCGGGAGCGGGGAGCAGTTCTTC.

This chain joins TRBV14 and TRBJ1-1; D might be TRBD1 (6 bases). The germline V gene has CDR1 SGHDN and CDR2 FVKESK. The CDR3 spans 16 residues. V lost 0 bases to trimming and J lost 4 bases, with 15 bases between them. The CDR3 DNA reads as TGTGCCAGCAGCCAAGATCTTGTAAGGGGGAGCACTGAAGCTTTCTTT. It encodes CASSQDLVRGSTEAFF. The full variable domain, completed using reference TRBV14 and TRBJ1-1, is EAGVTQFPSHSVIEKGQTVTLRCDPISGHDNLYWYRRVMGKEIKFLLHFVKESKQDESGMPNNRFLAERTGGTYSTLKVQPAELEDSGVYFCASSQDLVRGSTEAFFGQGTRLTVV.

This clonotype was seen more than once but under ten times. This sequence joins TRBV15 and TRBJ1-2, with TRBD1 as a possible D gene (6 bases). V lost 1 base, J lost 0 bases, and 9 bases lay in between. CDR1 and CDR2 (germline): LNHNV, YYDKDF (reference sequence). The CDR3 consists of 15 residues. The CDR3 coding sequence is TGTGCCACCAGCAGAGGAGGGGGGACTAACTATGGCTACACCTTC. This encodes CATSRGGGTNYGYTF.

This chain joins TRBV18 and TRBJ2-4; D is unclear. V lost 3 bases to trimming and J lost 0 bases, with 6 bases between them. Looked up from germline, CDR1 is KGHSH and CDR2 is LQKENI. The CDR3 sequence is 14 residues long. CDR3 nucleotides: TGTGCCAGCTCACCTGAGCAAGCCAAAAACATTCAGTACTTC. Protein sequence: CASSPEQAKNIQYF.

The table lists this clonotype with a few counts. This chain links TRBV6-5 with TRBJ2-2, with a possible D match to TRBD1 (5 bases). The germline gives CDR1 MNHEY, CDR2 SVGAGI. Trimming took 0 bases from V and 6 from J, leaving 11 bases between them. CDR3 length equals 15 residues. CDR3 sequence (DNA): TGTGCCAGCAGTTACTCCGACAAGGGGCCCGGGGAGCTGTTTTTT. Its protein is CASSYSDKGPGELFF.

This chain uses TRBV5-6 with TRBJ1-1; D is unresolved. The CDR3 totals 14 residues. CDR1 is SGHDT, CDR2 YYEEEE, per germline. The ends were cut back, 3 bases at V and 3 bases at J, with 12 bases in the middle. The CDR3 loop is CASSSSVFHTEAFF. CDR3 sequence (DNA): TGTGCCAGCAGCTCATCCGTTTTTCACACTGAAGCTTTCTTT.

The chain carries TRBV7-9 and TRBJ2-3; D is ambiguous. V was shortened by 5 bases and J by 1 base, with 10 bases between the two germline ends. CDR3 length: 14 residues. Germline V gene lookup returns CDR1 SEHNR and CDR2 FQNEAQ (reference sequence). CDR3 sequence: CASSPLVRTDTQYF. CDR3 coding DNA: TGTGCCAGCAGCCCTCTAGTGCGCACAGATACGCAGTATTTT.

This clonotype came up a few times. The chain combines TRBV5-1 with TRBJ1-4; 9 bases are a match to TRBD1. With V trimmed by 0 bases and J by 5 bases, 2 bases remained unmatched. The V gene's germline CDR1 is SGHRS and CDR2 YFSETQ. The CDR3 contains 15 residues. The CDR3 sequence: CASSLDGQGNEKLFF. CDR3 coding DNA: TGCGCCAGCAGCTTGGATGGACAGGGGAATGAAAAACTGTTTTTT. Looking up the rest from reference TRBV5-1 and TRBJ1-4 gives the full variable domain: KAGVTQTPRYLIKTRGQQVTLSCSPISGHRSVSWYQQTPGQGLQFLFEYFSETQRNKGNFPGRFSGRQFSNSRSEMNVSTLELGDSALYLCASSLDGQGNEKLFFGSGTQLSVL.

This clonotype was seen more than once but under ten times. The chain links TRBV4-2 to TRBJ1-2; a weak D match, TRBD1 (6 bases). In germline, CDR1 is LGHNA, CDR2 YNFKEQ. Between the trimmed V and J ends, which lost 1 base and 8 bases, there was a span of 11 bases. This CDR3 contains 13 residues. The chain's CDR3 is CASSQAQGGGYTF. The CDR3 nucleotides read TGTGCCAGCAGCCAAGCACAGGGTGGCGGCTACACCTTC.

This clonotype was seen only a few times. The rearrangement links TRBV5-1 to TRBJ2-1; 7 nucleotides line up with TRBD1. The CDR3 contains 14 residues. The ends lost 0 bases at V and 5 bases at J; junction bases unmatched: 2. Germline V lookup: CDR1 SGHRS, CDR2 YFSETQ. The CDR3 nucleotides read TGCGCCAGCAGCTTGGAGGGGGCGAACAATGAGCAGTTCTTC. It codes for CASSLEGANNEQFF.

The chain combines TRBV5-8 with TRBJ1-2; tentative D call: TRBD1 (5 bases). V dropped 1 base and J dropped 3 bases, with 10 bases sitting between them. Germline-derived CDR1 and CDR2 are SGHTS and YDEGEE. CDR3 length: 14 residues. The CDR3 protein is CASSLLRVDYGYTF. The CDR3 DNA reads as TGTGCCAGCAGCTTGCTCAGGGTTGACTATGGCTACACCTTC.